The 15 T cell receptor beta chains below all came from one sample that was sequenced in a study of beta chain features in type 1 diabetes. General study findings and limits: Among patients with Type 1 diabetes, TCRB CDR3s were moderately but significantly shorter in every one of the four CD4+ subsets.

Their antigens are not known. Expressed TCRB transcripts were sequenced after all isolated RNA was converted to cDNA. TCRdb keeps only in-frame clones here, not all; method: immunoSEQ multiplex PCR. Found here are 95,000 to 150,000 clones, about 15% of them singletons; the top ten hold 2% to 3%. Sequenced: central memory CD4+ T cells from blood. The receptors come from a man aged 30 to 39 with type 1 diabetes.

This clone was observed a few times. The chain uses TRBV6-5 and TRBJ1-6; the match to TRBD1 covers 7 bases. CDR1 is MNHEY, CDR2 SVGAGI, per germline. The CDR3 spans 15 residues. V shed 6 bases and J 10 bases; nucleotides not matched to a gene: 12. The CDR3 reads CASSYRDSGYSPLHF. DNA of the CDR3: TGTGCCAGCAGCTACCGGGACAGTGGCTACTCACCCCTCCACTTT.

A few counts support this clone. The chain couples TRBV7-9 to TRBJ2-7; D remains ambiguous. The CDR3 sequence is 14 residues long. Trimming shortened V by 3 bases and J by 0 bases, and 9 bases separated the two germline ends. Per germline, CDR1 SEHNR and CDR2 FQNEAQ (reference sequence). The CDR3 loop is CASSLLRNSYEQYF. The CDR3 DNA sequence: TGTGCCAGCAGCTTGTTGAGAAACTCCTACGAGCAGTACTTC.

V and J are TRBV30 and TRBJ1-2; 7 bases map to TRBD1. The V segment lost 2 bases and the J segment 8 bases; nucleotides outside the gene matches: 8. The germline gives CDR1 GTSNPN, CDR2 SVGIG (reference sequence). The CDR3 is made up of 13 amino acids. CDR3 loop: CAWSQQGSEGYTF. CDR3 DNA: TGTGCCTGGAGTCAACAGGGGTCTGAAGGCTACACCTTC.

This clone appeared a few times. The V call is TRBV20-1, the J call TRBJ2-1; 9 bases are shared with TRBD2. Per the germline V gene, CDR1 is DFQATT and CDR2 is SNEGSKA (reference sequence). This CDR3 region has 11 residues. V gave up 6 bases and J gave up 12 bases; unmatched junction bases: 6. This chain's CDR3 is CSAPGTSPQFF. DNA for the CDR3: TGCAGTGCGCCCGGGACTAGCCCGCAGTTCTTC.

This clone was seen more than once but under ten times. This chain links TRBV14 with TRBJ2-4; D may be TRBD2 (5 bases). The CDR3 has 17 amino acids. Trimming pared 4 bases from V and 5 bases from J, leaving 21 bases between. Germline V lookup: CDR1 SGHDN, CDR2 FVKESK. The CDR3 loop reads CASSPRSGLKSENIQYF. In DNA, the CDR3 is TGTGCCAGCAGCCCAAGAAGCGGTTTGAAATCCGAAAACATTCAGTACTTC. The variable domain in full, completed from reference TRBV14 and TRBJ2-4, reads EAGVTQFPSHSVIEKGQTVTLRCDPISGHDNLYWYRRVMGKEIKFLLHFVKESKQDESGMPNNRFLAERTGGTYSTLKVQPAELEDSGVYFCASSPRSGLKSENIQYFGAGTRLSVL.

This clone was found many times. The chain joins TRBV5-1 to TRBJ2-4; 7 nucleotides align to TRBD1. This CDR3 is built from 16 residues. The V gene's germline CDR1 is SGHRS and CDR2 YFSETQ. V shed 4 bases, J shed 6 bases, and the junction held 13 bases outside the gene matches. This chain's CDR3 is CASSEQTGLAGNIQYF. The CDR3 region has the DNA TGCGCCAGCAGCGAACAGACAGGGCTGGCTGGAAACATTCAGTACTTC.

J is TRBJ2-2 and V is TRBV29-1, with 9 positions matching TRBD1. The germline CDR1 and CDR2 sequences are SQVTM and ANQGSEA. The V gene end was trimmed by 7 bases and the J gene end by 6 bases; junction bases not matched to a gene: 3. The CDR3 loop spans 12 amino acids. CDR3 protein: CSAWTGAGELFF. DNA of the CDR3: TGCAGCGCATGGACAGGGGCCGGGGAGCTGTTTTTT.

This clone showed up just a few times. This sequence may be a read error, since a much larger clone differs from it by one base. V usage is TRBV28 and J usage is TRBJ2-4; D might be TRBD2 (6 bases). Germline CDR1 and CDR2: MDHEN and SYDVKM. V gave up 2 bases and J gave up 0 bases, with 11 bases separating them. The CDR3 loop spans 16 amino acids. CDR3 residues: CASSLGGGPAKNIQYF. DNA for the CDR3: TGTGCCAGCAGTTTAGGGGGAGGCCCAGCCAAAAACATTCAGTACTTC. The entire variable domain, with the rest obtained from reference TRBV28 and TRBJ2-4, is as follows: DVKVTQSSRYLVKRTGEKVFLECVQDMDHENMFWYRQDPGLGLRLIYFSYDVKMKEKGDIPEGYSVSREKKERFSLILESASTNQTSMYLCASSLGGGPAKNIQYFGAGTRLSVL.

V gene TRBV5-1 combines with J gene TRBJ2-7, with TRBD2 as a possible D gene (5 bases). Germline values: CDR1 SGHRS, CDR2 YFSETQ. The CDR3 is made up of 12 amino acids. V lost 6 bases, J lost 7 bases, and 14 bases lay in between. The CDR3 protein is CASTWTRGEQYF. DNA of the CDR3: TGCGCCAGCACTTGGACTCGGGGAGAGCAGTACTTC.

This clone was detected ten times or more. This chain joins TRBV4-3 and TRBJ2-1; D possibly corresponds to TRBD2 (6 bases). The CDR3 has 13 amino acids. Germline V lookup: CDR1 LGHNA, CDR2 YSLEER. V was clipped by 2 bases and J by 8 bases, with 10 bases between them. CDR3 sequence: CASSQQTRYEQFF. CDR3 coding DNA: TGCGCCAGCAGCCAACAGACTAGATATGAGCAGTTCTTC.

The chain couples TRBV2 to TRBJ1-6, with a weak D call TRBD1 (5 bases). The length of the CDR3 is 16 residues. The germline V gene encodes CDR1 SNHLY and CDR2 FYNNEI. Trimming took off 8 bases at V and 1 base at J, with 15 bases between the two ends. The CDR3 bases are TGTGCCAGCCGGCCGTGGGGGAAGTCCTATAATTCACCCCTCCACTTT. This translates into CASRPWGKSYNSPLHF.

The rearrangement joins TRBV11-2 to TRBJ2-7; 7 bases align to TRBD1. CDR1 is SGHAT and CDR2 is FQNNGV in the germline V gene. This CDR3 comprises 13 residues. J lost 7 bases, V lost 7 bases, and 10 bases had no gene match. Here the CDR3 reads CASNPDRAREQYF. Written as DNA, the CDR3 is TGTGCCAGCAACCCAGACAGGGCTCGGGAGCAGTACTTC.

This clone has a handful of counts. This CDR3 reads CASSLDGNSYEQYF. The DNA for the CDR3 is TGTGCCAGCAGTTTGGACGGGAACTCCTACGAGCAGTACTTC. This chain connects TRBV27 to TRBJ2-7; TRBD2 is a possible D gene (5 bases). V was trimmed by 3 bases and J by 0 bases, leaving 9 bases between them. Germline values: CDR1 MNHEY, CDR2 SMNVEV (reference sequence). This CDR3 spans 14 amino acids.

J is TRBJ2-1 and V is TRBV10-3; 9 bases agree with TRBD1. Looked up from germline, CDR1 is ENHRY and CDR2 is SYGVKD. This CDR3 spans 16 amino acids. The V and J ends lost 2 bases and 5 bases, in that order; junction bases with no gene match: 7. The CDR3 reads CAISEPIGQGNNEQFF. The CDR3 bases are TGTGCCATCAGTGAGCCGATAGGACAGGGGAACAATGAGCAGTTCTTC.

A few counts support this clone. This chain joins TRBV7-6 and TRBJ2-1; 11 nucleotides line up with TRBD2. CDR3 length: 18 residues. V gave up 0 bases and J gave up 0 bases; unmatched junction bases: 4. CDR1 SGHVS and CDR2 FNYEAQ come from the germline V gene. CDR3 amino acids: CASSLALAGGNSYNEQFF. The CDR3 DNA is TGTGCCAGCAGCTTAGCTCTAGCGGGGGGCAACTCCTACAATGAGCAGTTCTTC.